The rows below give T cell receptor beta chains drawn from one sample of a study of cytomegalovirus exposure and HLA in healthy donors. The repertoire was sequenced with immunoSEQ multiplex PCR; TCRdb's copy has only in-frame clones and lacks some. The data show about 150,000 clones, more than 60% seen once. The sequenced sample consisted of PBMCs. Every receptor here comes from a woman between 45 and 65 years old in good health and CMV-seropositive. The CDR3 runs from the conserved cysteine through the conserved F or W. D genes are given only for firm matches. Where a row states a size, it is once, few, many or the class of an expanded clone; other rows omit it.

cdr3_length | j_call | clone_size | v_call | d_call | cdr3_aa | cdr3_nt
14 | TRBJ2-7 | - | TRBV25-1 | TRBD1 | CASSTPTGDYEQYF | TGTGCCAGCAGTACTCCGACAGGGGACTACGAGCAGTACTTC
14 | TRBJ1-4 | - | TRBV5-8 | TRBD1 | CASSVGTAGVLAFF | TGTGCCAGCAGCGTTGGGACAGCAGGAGTATTGGCTTTTTTT
16 | TRBJ1-4 | - | TRBV30 | TRBD1 | CAWSDPPGQTREKLFF | TGTGCCTGGAGTGACCCTCCGGGACAGACGCGGGAAAAACTGTTTTTT
14 | TRBJ2-7 | - | TRBV5-6 | TRBD2 | CASSSGLAGEEQYF | TGTGCCAGCAGCTCGGGACTAGCGGGAGAAGAGCAGTACTTC
15 | TRBJ1-5 | - | TRBV16 | TRBD1 | CASSQSDRGDQPQHF | TGTGCCAGCAGCCAATCCGACAGGGGGGATCAGCCCCAGCATTTT
13 | TRBJ1-1 | - | TRBV28 | - | CASSLYRNGEAFF | TGTGCCAGCAGTTTATACAGGAACGGTGAAGCTTTCTTT
13 | TRBJ2-7 | - | TRBV29-1 | - | CSAQGLNPYEQYF | TGCAGCGCTCAGGGGCTTAATCCCTACGAGCAGTACTTC
16 | TRBJ2-3 | - | TRBV30 | - | CAWSPVGGRVGDTQYF | TGTGCCTGGAGTCCCGTCGGGGGGCGGGTCGGAGATACGCAGTATTTT
13 | TRBJ2-3 | once | TRBV7-2 | - | CASSSPTSDTQYF | TGTGCCAGCAGCTCCCCCACTTCGGATACGCAGTATTTT
14 | TRBJ2-2 | once | TRBV9 | - | CASRGGTNTGELFF | TGTGCCAGCAGGGGGGGTACGAACACCGGGGAGCTGTTTTTT
15 | TRBJ2-5 | - | TRBV11-2 | TRBD1 | CASSTTGAGQETQYF | TGTGCCAGCAGCACGACAGGGGCGGGTCAAGAGACCCAGTACTTC
13 | TRBJ1-4 | - | TRBV6-5 | TRBD1 | CATMDRVLEKLFF | TGTGCCACCATGGACAGGGTCCTTGAAAAACTGTTTTTT
14 | TRBJ1-5 | - | TRBV10-1 | TRBD1 | CATPDRGLDQPQHF | TGCGCCACCCCAGACAGGGGGCTGGATCAGCCCCAGCATTTT
17 | TRBJ2-3 | - | TRBV4-2 | TRBD2 | CASSHAGTSGSADTQYF | TGTGCCAGCAGCCATGCGGGGACTAGCGGGAGTGCAGATACGCAGTATTTT
15 | TRBJ1-1 | few | TRBV2 | TRBD1 | CASTTGTGRTTEAFF | TGTGCCAGCACTACCGGGACAGGGCGTACCACTGAAGCTTTCTTT
14 | TRBJ2-1 | - | TRBV5-6 | - | CASSLVSSYNEQFF | TGTGCCAGCAGCTTGGTGAGCTCCTACAATGAGCAGTTCTTC